The clone carrying this T cell receptor (beta chain) was detected a few times. The antigen is not known. The entry originates in a study of CD8+CD57+ T cells in acquired aplastic anemia. Study-level background: Sorted CD4+ and CD8+ cells gave a mean 3.2 ug DNA, range 0.2 to 27.4 ug. Study-wide results and caveats: Comparison of patients with controls identified about 27 shared CD8+ CDR3 sequences.

Sequencing was done on patients that had shown CD8+CD57+ cell expansion by flow cytometry. Every one of the patients had aplastic anemia (severe, acquired). Among the patients, none had received any therapy at the time of blood sampling. The template used for profiling TCR beta VDJ and CDR3 was genomic DNA. TCRdb fed the reads into MiXCR, producing one record per CDR3 protein. Counted here are over 150,000 distinct CDR3 sequences, about three fifths occurring once; the ten biggest clones make up about 42%. CDR1 WNHNN and CDR2 SYGVQD come from the germline V gene (reference sequence). Trimming removed 2 bases at V and 3 bases at J, with 19 bases between. This CDR3 has 17 residues.

The V and J genes are TRBV10-1 and TRBJ1-2, with a possible D match to TRBD1 (6 bases). The sequence was obtained from a human donor with aplastic anemia. Sequences were obtained from sorted CD4+, CD8+, or CD8+CD57+ T cells (not recorded which) from PBMCs. CDR3: CASSEEEGGISDYGYTF. The CDR3 DNA sequence: TGCGCCAGCAGTGAGGAGGAGGGGGGGATATCCGACTATGGCTACACCTTC.